Below, one T cell receptor beta chain is given with its context. This record belongs to a study of cytomegalovirus exposure and HLA in healthy donors. The study ran its PCR with 60 Vbeta and 13 Jbeta primers. Libraries were prepared by immunoSEQ multiplex PCR; TCRdb keeps only in-frame clonotypes and omits some of them. The repertoire holds about 190,000 clones, with 75% to 90% as singletons. What was sequenced was PBMCs. This TCR was sampled from a man in his forties in good health and CMV-seropositive.

DNA for the CDR3: TGCGCCAGCAGCCAAGATCTAACGGGACAGGGCGCCCACGAGCAGTACTTC. This encodes CASSQDLTGQGAHEQYF. The rearrangement uses TRBV4-3 and TRBJ2-7, with 9 bases fitting TRBD1. The CDR3 is 17 amino acids. Trimming took 0 bases from V and 5 from J; bases not matched to a gene: 11. Germline CDR1 and CDR2: LGHNA and YSLEER.